Below, one TCR beta chain is given with its context. What it binds is not known. The sample is drawn from a study of shared clonotypes between healthy human individuals. The wider study: Researchers drew samples from two women and a few men aged 18 to 49.

Splitting of each subset's genomic DNA was done evenly across several immunoSEQ plates. Sequencing used immunoSEQ multiplex PCR; TCRdb keeps in-frame clones, though not all of them. The table shows approximately 1,000,000 clones, with approximately 77% occurring only once. Notes on the study in general: Generally, estimated richness proved larger in naive subsets than it did in memory subsets. Rarefaction curves obtained for sorted subsets showed sequencing incomplete despite large depth.

The TCR was taken from a man between 18 and 29 years old in good health. Some clones in this sample may be carry-over from other donors' samples. Input material: memory CD4+ T cells from PBMCs. Subset reported: CD45RA-negative fraction.

The CDR3 DNA follows: TGTGCCAGCAGTGAGGGGGCGGGAGGGTGGTACAATGAGCAGTTCTTC. Protein: CASSEGAGGWYNEQFF. This chain joins TRBV28 and TRBJ2-1; TRBD2 matches at 9 bases. Germline V CDR1 and CDR2: MDHEN, SYDVKM. Trimming removed 5 bases from V and 4 bases from J; junction bases left unmatched: 9. CDR3 length: 16 amino acids.